This T cell receptor beta chain was sequenced for a study of blood T cell repertoires in COVID-19. At the level of the study: The study drew acute and convalescent COVID-19 samples from the United States, Italy and Spain. T cells, B-cell-depleted T cells, or PBMCs supplied cDNA or gDNA.

In the original analysis: Estimation of nucleated cell counts relied on the amplification of reference gene primers. Some clones are missing from TCRdb's copy, which holds only in-frame ones; the method was immunoSEQ multiplex PCR. That table supplies the V and J calls and clone size; D and trimming were determined from the DNA. The table shows roughly 130,000 clones, with just under 85% occurring only once. The J segment lost 7 bases and the V segment lost 6 bases, leaving 4 bases of the junction unmatched. Germline assignment: CDR1 MRHNA and CDR2 SNTAGT. This CDR3 contains 13 residues. V is TRBV6-4 and J is TRBJ2-2; TRBD1 aligns across 8 bases. Input material: peripheral blood. This TCR was recovered from a woman of 80 years or more with acute or convalescent COVID-19. The CDR3 bases are TGTGCCAGCAGCGAGGACAGGGTCGGGGAGCTGTTTTTT. As protein: CASSEDRVGELFF.